Presented here are 16 T cell receptor beta chains from one specimen sequenced in a study of blood T cell repertoires in COVID-19. TCRdb keeps only in-frame clones here, not all; method: immunoSEQ multiplex PCR. The sample holds hundreds of thousands of clones, 86% seen once. Sample: peripheral blood. The receptor source for this set is a woman in her 30s with active or convalescent COVID-19.

The V gene is TRBV19, the J gene TRBJ2-5; maybe TRBD1 (5 bases). Germline CDR1 LNHDA, CDR2 SQIVND (reference sequence). The CDR3 is 13 amino acids. The ends were cut back, 4 bases at V and 3 bases at J, with 9 bases in the middle. The CDR3 reads CASSTVREETQYF. CDR3 DNA sequence: TGTGCCAGTAGTACGGTCAGGGAAGAGACCCAGTACTTC.

V and J are TRBV7-8 and TRBJ1-2; TRBD1 aligns across 8 bases. Germline V gene lookup returns CDR1 SGHVS and CDR2 FQNEAQ. With 1 base clipped from V and 4 bases from J, the junction kept 5 bases outside the gene matches. The CDR3 contains 15 residues. The CDR3 DNA sequence: TGTGCCAGCAGCTTAGGGACAGGGAGAGGCTATGGCTACACCTTC. It encodes CASSLGTGRGYGYTF.

The rearrangement links TRBV3-1 (or the pseudogene TRBV3-2) to TRBJ2-5; 9 bases align to TRBD2. Germline V gene sequence: CDR1 LGHDT, CDR2 YNNKEL (reference sequence). This CDR3 is built from 16 residues. The V gene end was trimmed by 1 base and the J gene end by 3 bases; junction bases not matched to a gene: 6. CDR3 residues: CASSQVASGNEETQYF. The DNA of the CDR3 is TGTGCCAGCAGCCAAGTGGCTAGCGGGAATGAAGAGACCCAGTACTTC.

The chain joins TRBV5-6 to TRBJ2-7; possible D gene TRBD1, 5 bases. V was clipped by 0 bases and J by 0 bases, with 16 bases between them. Germline loops: CDR1 SGHDT, CDR2 YYEEEE. The CDR3 is 17 residues long. CDR3 coding DNA: TGTGCCAGCAGCTTGGGGGGTGGCAGGGAAGCCTCCTACGAGCAGTACTTC. Translation: CASSLGGGREASYEQYF.

V is TRBV10-3 and J is TRBJ2-7, with a possible D match to TRBD1 (6 bases). CDR1 and CDR2 (germline): ENHRY, SYGVKD. The CDR3 length is 15 residues. The V and J ends lost 4 bases and 2 bases respectively, with 15 bases between them. The CDR3 DNA reads TGTGCCATCAGTGTTCTGGGGGCAGTAACCTACGAGCAGTACTTC. Its protein is CAISVLGAVTYEQYF.

The chain employs TRBV11-2 and TRBJ2-5; 8 bases agree with TRBD1. Trimming took 4 bases from V and 1 from J; bases not matched to a gene: 8. The germline CDR1 and CDR2 sequences are SGHAT and FQNNGV. The CDR3 totals 16 residues. This CDR3 reads CASSSYTDRGQETQYF. The CDR3 nucleotides read TGTGCCAGCAGCTCATACACCGACAGGGGCCAAGAGACCCAGTACTTC. Combining the CDR3 with reference TRBV11-2 and TRBJ2-5 gives the whole variable domain EAGVAQSPRYKIIEKRQSVAFWCNPISGHATLYWYQQILGQGPKLLIQFQNNGVVDDSQLPKDRFSAERLKGVDSTLKIQPAKLEDSAVYLCASSSYTDRGQETQYFGPGTRLLVL.

The chain uses TRBV27 and TRBJ2-1, with a weak D call TRBD1 (6 bases). Per the germline V gene, CDR1 is MNHEY and CDR2 is SMNVEV (reference sequence). The CDR3 sequence is 17 residues long. The ends were cut back, 4 bases at V and 7 bases at J, with 23 bases in the middle. CDR3 nucleotides: TGTGCCAGCAGTTATCTCCAGGGGATCCTCAGGGAGAATGAGCAGTTCTTC. The encoded protein is CASSYLQGILRENEQFF.

The rearrangement uses TRBV19 and TRBJ1-2, with 8 bases matching TRBD1. Germline V gene data show CDR1 as LNHDA and CDR2 as SQIVND (reference sequence). The CDR3 totals 15 residues. J was trimmed by 7 bases and V by 1 base; bases with no gene match: 8. In DNA form, the CDR3 reads TGTGCCAGTAGTATAGCCGGACAGGGAAGGGTTGGCTACACCTTC. This sequence encodes CASSIAGQGRVGYTF.

This clone came up once. The V gene is TRBV30, the J gene TRBJ2-1, with TRBD1 identical over 9 bases. The CDR3 contains 14 residues. V lost 7 bases and J lost 6; bases outside the gene matches: 10. Looked up from germline, CDR1 is GTSNPN and CDR2 is SVGIG (reference sequence). CDR3 loop: CASEPGQGINEQFF. The CDR3 DNA reads as TGTGCCTCCGAACCGGGACAGGGCATCAATGAGCAGTTCTTC.

Only one count was recorded for this clone. This chain links TRBV18 with TRBJ1-2; D unresolved. V dropped 6 bases and J dropped 0 bases, with 14 bases sitting between them. This CDR3 comprises 15 residues. In germline, CDR1 is KGHSH, CDR2 LQKENI. Here the CDR3 reads CASSDTRASNYGYTF. Written as DNA, the CDR3 is TGTGCCAGCTCCGACACGAGGGCCTCTAACTATGGCTACACCTTC.

The J gene is TRBJ1-2, the V gene TRBV2; D is unresolved. Per the germline V gene, CDR1 is SNHLY and CDR2 is FYNNEI. CDR3 size: 13 residues. The V gene lost 4 bases and the J gene lost 5 bases, with 11 bases spanning the gap. DNA of the CDR3: TGTGCCAGCAGTGGTGGCAGACAATATGGCTACACCTTC. This codes for CASSGGRQYGYTF.

The chain has TRBV19 and TRBJ1-5; no firm D call. This CDR3 is 15 amino acids long. V gave up 5 bases and J gave up 0 bases, with 11 bases separating them. In germline, CDR1 is LNHDA, CDR2 SQIVND (reference sequence). The CDR3 DNA reads TGTGCCAGTAGTCGCACAGAGTTTAGCAATCAGCCCCAGCATTTT. This encodes CASSRTEFSNQPQHF. Variable domain in full (rest from reference TRBV19 and TRBJ1-5): DGGITQSPKYLFRKEGQNVTLSCEQNLNHDAMYWYRQDPGQGLRLIYYSQIVNDFQKGDIAEGYSVSREKKESFPLTVTSAQKNPTAFYLCASSRTEFSNQPQHFGDGTRLSIL.

This clone was detected only once. This sequence joins TRBV2 and TRBJ1-4; D is perhaps TRBD1 (5 bases). V was clipped by 3 bases and J by 3 bases, with 11 bases between them. Germline CDR1 SNHLY, CDR2 FYNNEI. This CDR3 is 15 amino acids long. The CDR3 sequence: CASSDQGGSNEKLFF. CDR3 DNA: TGTGCCAGCAGTGATCAGGGCGGATCTAATGAAAAACTGTTTTTT.

The chain uses TRBV27 and TRBJ2-7; the D gene is possibly TRBD2 (5 bases). Germline V gene data show CDR1 as MNHEY and CDR2 as SMNVEV (reference sequence). V lost 1 base and J 6 bases, leaving 10 bases between the germline ends. The CDR3 spans 13 residues. This CDR3 is CASSLYLEGEQYF. The CDR3 bases are TGTGCCAGCAGTTTATATCTTGAGGGCGAGCAGTACTTC.

The rearrangement uses TRBV7-9 and TRBJ2-7; TRBD2 might be the D (5 bases). CDR1 and CDR2 (germline): SEHNR, FQNEAQ (reference sequence). Trimming cost V 6 bases and J 4 bases, with 13 bases left between them. The CDR3 runs to 13 residues. The CDR3 loop is CASSPVSGYEQYF. The DNA of the CDR3 is TGTGCCAGCAGTCCTGTGTCGGGGTACGAGCAGTACTTC.

This clone has just a few counts. V gene TRBV5-3 combines with J gene TRBJ2-7; D may be TRBD2 (5 bases). TRBV5-3 is an ORF, and what it does is uncertain. This CDR3 is built from 13 residues. The V end was cut by 6 bases, the J end by 4 bases, with 14 bases between. For the CDR3, the DNA is TGTGCCAGAACGTCAGTATCGGGGTACGAGCAGTACTTC. Translation gives CARTSVSGYEQYF.